These 26 T cell receptor beta chains came from one sample sequenced in a study of T-cell memory formation after mild COVID-19. A single record per CDR3 protein comes from TCRdb applying MiXCR to the 5' RACE reads. There are roughly 130,000 distinct CDR3 sequences in the sample; approximately 6.2% occur only once, and 2% to 2.5% lies in the top ten. Input material: PBMCs or a T cell subset sorted from them (not recorded which). These receptors came from an adult woman who had mild COVID-19 (a few samples of this study predate the infection). Cell type and time point are not known.

The chain has TRBV20-1 and TRBJ2-1; D tentatively fits TRBD1 or TRBD2 (5 bases each). Trimming left V 4 bases short and J 3 bases short, with 16 bases between. This CDR3 region has 15 residues. Per germline, CDR1 DFQATT and CDR2 SNEGSKA (reference sequence). Here the CDR3 DNA reads TGCAGTGCTAACGGGGCGCCCCAGCTCTACAATGAGCAGTTCTTC. It specifies CSANGAPQLYNEQFF.

CDR3 loop: CSAPPPAGGSYEQYF. DNA for the CDR3: TGCAGTGCCCCCCCCCCAGCGGGAGGGTCCTACGAGCAGTACTTC. This chain links TRBV20-1 with TRBJ2-7, with 10 bases identical to TRBD2. V shed 6 bases and J 1 base; nucleotides not matched to a gene: 9. This CDR3 spans 15 amino acids. CDR1 is DFQATT, CDR2 SNEGSKA, per germline (reference sequence).

This clonotype was counted at least ten times. The CDR3 sequence: CAISVTSGSYEQYF. Written as DNA, the CDR3 is TGTGCCATCAGCGTGACTAGCGGTTCCTACGAGCAGTACTTC. V usage is TRBV10-3 and J usage is TRBJ2-7; TRBD2 aligns across 9 bases. CDR3 size: 14 residues. In germline, CDR1 is ENHRY, CDR2 SYGVKD. Trimming took 6 bases from V and 1 from J; bases not matched to a gene: 4.

The J gene is TRBJ2-7, the V gene TRBV15; 10 bases fit TRBD1. The V segment lost 3 bases and the J segment 5 bases; nucleotides outside the gene matches: 4. Germline assignment: CDR1 LNHNV and CDR2 YYDKDF (reference sequence). CDR3 length: 14 residues. For the CDR3, the DNA is TGTGCCACCAGCAGGGGACAGGGGTTTAACGAGCAGTACTTC. Amino acids: CATSRGQGFNEQYF.

This clonotype was detected a few times. This chain joins TRBV4-1 and TRBJ1-1; no definite D call. CDR1 and CDR2 (germline): MGHRA, YSYEKL. CDR3 length: 16 amino acids. V lost 1 base and J 0 bases, leaving 12 bases between the germline ends. CDR3 sequence (DNA): TGCGCCAGCAGCCAAGGACGGCTCAGGATGAACACTGAAGCTTTCTTT. Translating it yields CASSQGRLRMNTEAFF.

This clonotype was seen a few times. The chain has TRBV12-3 or TRBV12-4 and TRBJ2-3; 7 bases agree with TRBD2. This CDR3 region has 15 residues. The J segment lost 4 bases and the V segment lost 2 bases, leaving 6 bases of the junction unmatched. Here the CDR3 reads CASSLRGRASDTQYF. Here the CDR3 DNA reads TGTGCCAGCAGTTTACGAGGGAGGGCCTCAGATACGCAGTATTTT.

Only one count was recorded for this clonotype. The V call is TRBV5-1, the J call TRBJ2-7; no reliable D call. The V end lost 4 bases, the J end lost 3 bases, and 11 bases lay between the germline ends. Germline values: CDR1 SGHRS, CDR2 YFSETQ. The CDR3 spans 13 residues. The CDR3, as DNA: TGCGCCAGCAGCCCCCCGTTCGGCTACGAGCAGTACTTC. Translation gives CASSPPFGYEQYF.

V usage is TRBV19 and J usage is TRBJ2-3, with D perhaps matching TRBD1 (6 bases). The V and J ends lost 7 bases and 2 bases respectively, with 13 bases between them. The CDR3 covers 14 residues. Per germline, CDR1 LNHDA and CDR2 SQIVND (reference sequence). The CDR3 region is CASIDTGSTDTQYF. CDR3 nucleotides: TGTGCCAGTATAGATACAGGGTCCACAGATACGCAGTATTTT.

This clonotype came up a few times. The chain joins TRBV6-2 or TRBV6-3 to TRBJ2-7, with 8 nucleotides matching TRBD1. CDR3 size: 12 residues. From germline, CDR1 is MNHEY and CDR2 SVGEGT. The V and J ends lost 8 bases and 0 bases, in that order; junction bases with no gene match: 0. The CDR3 loop is CASQGASYEQYF. CDR3 nucleotide sequence: TGTGCCAGCCAGGGGGCCTCCTACGAGCAGTACTTC.

This clonotype was counted only a few times. This chain connects TRBV11-2 to TRBJ2-1; 11 nucleotides align to TRBD2. The V gene's germline CDR1 is SGHAT and CDR2 FQNNGV. The CDR3 loop spans 15 amino acids. Germline trimming cut 0 bases from V and 9 bases from J; bases unmatched to any gene: 4. DNA for the CDR3: TGTGCCAGCAGCTTAGAACTAGCGGGAGTAGGTGAGCAGTTCTTC. Translated: CASSLELAGVGEQFF.

This clonotype was seen many times. The chain carries TRBV5-1 and TRBJ2-7; D unresolved. CDR1 SGHRS and CDR2 YFSETQ come from the germline V gene. This CDR3 has 14 residues. Trimming removed 0 bases at V and 4 bases at J, with 11 bases between. The CDR3 is CASSLETGLYEQYF. The CDR3 DNA reads TGCGCCAGCAGCTTGGAGACTGGGCTATACGAGCAGTACTTC.

With respect to this clonotype: Its ends do not fully match the called genes, so a read error is possible. The J gene is TRBJ2-3, the V gene TRBV7-7; 10 bases line up with TRBD2. Germline V gene lookup returns CDR1 SSHAT and CDR2 FNYEAQ (reference sequence). The CDR3 contains 16 residues. Here the CDR3 DNA reads TGTGCTAGCAGCTTGGGGCGACTAGCGGGCGGGGATACGCAGTATTTT. This translates into CASSLGRLAGGDTQYF.

This clonotype was seen at least ten times. CDR3 DNA: TGTGCCAGCAGTGCTTGGGGAAAGGGTATCAACGAGCAGTACTTC. This codes for CASSAWGKGINEQYF. The chain joins TRBV25-1 to TRBJ2-7; unclear D gene. Per germline, CDR1 MGHDK and CDR2 SYGVNS. The V and J ends lost 4 bases and 5 bases respectively, with 18 bases between them. The CDR3 has 15 amino acids.

The sample holds many counts of this clonotype. J is TRBJ1-2 and V is TRBV5-6, with 7 bases identical to TRBD1. J gave up 4 bases and V 5 bases, and 11 bases lay outside the gene matches. Germline V gene lookup returns CDR1 SGHDT and CDR2 YYEEEE. This CDR3 contains 15 residues. CDR3 in DNA: TGTGCCAGCAGTCCAACCGGGACAGTACTCTATGGCTACACCTTC. It specifies CASSPTGTVLYGYTF.

The chain employs TRBV12-3 or TRBV12-4 and TRBJ2-1; D unresolved. Trimming cost V 2 bases and J 11 bases, with 10 bases left between them. The CDR3 is 12 residues long. The DNA of the CDR3 is TGTGCCAGCAGTTTAAGGTCTCCAAAGCAGTTCTTC. Protein sequence: CASSLRSPKQFF.

There are a few counts of this clonotype. This sequence joins TRBV7-6 and TRBJ1-2; D may be TRBD1 (6 bases). The CDR3 totals 17 residues. With 5 bases removed from V and 6 bases from J, the gap between germline ends came to 25 bases. Per the germline V gene, CDR1 is SGHVS and CDR2 is FNYEAQ. CDR3 loop: CASSGQKGWDMRNGYTF. The CDR3, as DNA: TGTGCCAGCAGCGGGCAGAAAGGGTGGGACATGAGAAATGGCTACACCTTC.

The chain joins TRBV2 to TRBJ2-6; D is unclear. Germline CDR1 reads SNHLY; CDR2 reads FYNNEI. The CDR3 is made up of 15 amino acids. The V end was cut by 9 bases, the J end by 1 base, with 13 bases between. For the CDR3, the DNA is TGTGCCAGTAAAACTTCAGCGTCTGGGGCCAACGTCCTGACTTTC. The encoded protein is CASKTSASGANVLTF.

This clonotype was counted between two and nine times. The chain has TRBV12-3 or TRBV12-4 and TRBJ2-3; D possibly corresponds to TRBD2 (5 bases). The V gene lost 8 bases and the J gene lost 2 bases, with 17 bases spanning the gap. This CDR3 is built from 15 residues. CDR3 nucleotides: TGTGCCAGCGCTCCCGACTACCCCCCCACAGATACGCAGTATTTT. Its protein product is CASAPDYPPTDTQYF.

In regard to this clonotype: Germline and junction disagree at one end, which may indicate a read error. V usage is TRBV20-1 and J usage is TRBJ1-6; 11 bases match TRBD1. The CDR3 totals 15 residues. CDR1 is DFQATT and CDR2 is SNEGSKA in the germline V gene (reference sequence). The chain's CDR3 is CSARPRTGGTSHLHF. The CDR3 bases are TGCAGTGCTAGACCCAGGACAGGGGGCACTTCACACCTCCACTTT.

The chain couples TRBV5-1 to TRBJ2-7, with 8 bases lining up with TRBD1. The germline CDR1 and CDR2 sequences are SGHRS and YFSETQ. The CDR3 is 13 amino acids. Trimming at V came to 1 base and at J to 6 bases, leaving 3 bases not matched to a gene. Here the CDR3 reads CASSLPGGGEQYF. The CDR3 nucleotides read TGCGCCAGCAGCTTGCCAGGGGGCGGCGAGCAGTACTTC.

This clonotype has at least ten counts. V gene TRBV2 combines with J gene TRBJ1-3; the D gene is possibly TRBD1 (6 bases). Germline CDR1 reads SNHLY; CDR2 reads FYNNEI. CDR3 length: 15 amino acids. V lost 1 base and J 2 bases, leaving 9 bases between the germline ends. The CDR3 nucleotides are TGTGCCAGCAGTGAAGGTGGGGGGCCTGGAAACACCATATATTTT. Amino acid sequence: CASSEGGGPGNTIYF.

This clonotype was recorded a few times. V gene TRBV18 combines with J gene TRBJ2-3, with 10 bases identical to TRBD2. The CDR3 length is 16 residues. After removal of 1 base from V and 4 bases from J, the junction contained 5 bases not matched to a gene. Per germline, CDR1 KGHSH and CDR2 LQKENI. CDR3 amino acids: CASSPQAGGLPDTQYF. The CDR3 DNA sequence: TGTGCCAGCTCACCACAAGCGGGGGGGCTTCCAGATACGCAGTATTTT.

The V gene is TRBV7-9, the J gene TRBJ2-3; D is uncertain. Germline V gene data show CDR1 as SEHNR and CDR2 as FQNEAQ (reference sequence). The CDR3 has 16 amino acids. V was cut by 2 bases and J by 2 bases, with 14 bases left in between. The CDR3 sequence: CASSLRTLATTDTQYF. CDR3 in DNA: TGTGCCAGCAGCTTACGGACGCTGGCGACCACAGATACGCAGTATTTT. Full variable domain (outside the CDR3, taken from reference TRBV7-9 and TRBJ2-3): DTGVSQNPRHKITKRGQNVTFRCDPISEHNRLYWYRQTLGQGPEFLTYFQNEAQLEKSRLLSDRFSAERPKGSFSTLEIQRTEQGDSAMYLCASSLRTLATTDTQYFGPGTRLTVL.

This clonotype occurred many times. The chain carries TRBV11-2 and TRBJ2-3, with D tentatively TRBD2 (5 bases). The CDR3 has 15 amino acids. With 8 bases removed from V and 4 bases from J, the gap between germline ends came to 19 bases. Germline CDR1 reads SGHAT; CDR2 reads FQNNGV. The CDR3 reads CASRRHGGRADTQYF. The CDR3 nucleotides read TGTGCCAGCCGCCGGCATGGTGGGCGGGCAGATACGCAGTATTTT.

The genes are TRBV7-9 and TRBJ1-4; 7 nucleotides align to TRBD1. V shed 5 bases, J shed 7 bases, and the junction held 7 bases outside the gene matches. There are 14 residues in the CDR3. The germline V gene has CDR1 SEHNR and CDR2 FQNEAQ (reference sequence). In nucleotides, the CDR3 is TGTGCCAGCAGCCAGGCGACAGGGAGTGAAAAACTGTTTTTT. Translating gives CASSQATGSEKLFF.

This clonotype was counted between two and nine times. The rearrangement links TRBV20-1 to TRBJ1-4; D is perhaps TRBD1 (5 bases). Trimming removed 2 bases at V and 6 bases at J, with 13 bases between. CDR3 length: 14 residues. Germline V gene sequence: CDR1 DFQATT, CDR2 SNEGSKA (reference sequence). CDR3 sequence reads: CSARYGQGDEKLFF. CDR3 DNA sequence: TGCAGTGCTAGATACGGGCAGGGTGATGAAAAACTGTTTTTT.